These T cell receptor beta chains were read from a single sample in a study of cytomegalovirus exposure and HLA in healthy donors. Clones were sequenced by immunoSEQ multiplex PCR, and TCRdb holds only the in-frame ones, with some missing. The data contain about 110,000 clones, 76% of them singletons. Sequences were obtained from PBMCs. The receptors here all came from a woman aged 50 to 65 in good health and CMV-seropositive. Both conserved end residues are trimmed from each CDR3.

CDR3 protein: ASSQEGTAKETQY
V gene: TRBV4-1
J gene: TRBJ2-5

CDR3 protein: ASSLAPGLAGGPLTGELF
V gene: TRBV5-4
J gene: TRBJ2-2

CDR3 protein: ASSLQTGDTEAF
V gene: TRBV7-9
J gene: TRBJ1-1

CDR3 protein: ASSYSQGNTEAF
V gene: TRBV6-5
J gene: TRBJ1-1

CDR3 protein: ASSQVSTPGGELF
V gene: TRBV4-3
J gene: TRBJ2-2

CDR3 protein: ASSPGPYSNQPQH
V gene: TRBV18
J gene: TRBJ1-5

CDR3 protein: ASSAGRNQETQY
V gene: TRBV9
J gene: TRBJ2-5

CDR3 protein: ASSLLGSIYEQY
V gene: TRBV7-9
J gene: TRBJ2-7

CDR3 protein: ASSVEGGGYT
V gene: TRBV9
J gene: TRBJ1-2

CDR3 protein: ASSVSSGLENEQF
V gene: TRBV9
J gene: TRBJ2-1

CDR3 protein: ASSEGIGGDGNTIY
V gene: TRBV2
J gene: TRBJ1-3

CDR3 protein: ASSPIRDSPGTDTQY
V gene: TRBV18
J gene: TRBJ2-3

CDR3 protein: ASSFPGNFYEQY
V gene: TRBV5-6
J gene: TRBJ2-7

CDR3 protein: ASHGTGDTGELF
V gene: TRBV2
J gene: TRBJ2-2

CDR3 protein: ASSNEGSPYEQY
V gene: TRBV7-9
J gene: TRBJ2-7

CDR3 protein: ASSVGAGTAEKLF
V gene: TRBV9
J gene: TRBJ1-4

CDR3 protein: ASSQEDRGRGGYT
V gene: TRBV4-2
J gene: TRBJ1-2

CDR3 protein: ASSEIRQTPLINYGYT
V gene: TRBV9
J gene: TRBJ1-2

CDR3 protein: ASSVDGRSNQPQH
V gene: TRBV7-2
J gene: TRBJ1-5

CDR3 protein: ASSSLGGFGNQPQH
V gene: TRBV7-8
J gene: TRBJ1-5

CDR3 protein: ASSLYPGNTEAF
V gene: TRBV5-1
J gene: TRBJ1-1

CDR3 protein: ASKLDRADTQY
V gene: TRBV7-2
J gene: TRBJ2-3

CDR3 protein: ASSSPGQGRREQF
V gene: TRBV11-2
J gene: TRBJ2-1

CDR3 protein: ASSPPLAGNEQF
V gene: TRBV5-1
J gene: TRBJ2-1

CDR3 protein: ASRGADRYQPQH
V gene: TRBV6-6
J gene: TRBJ1-5

CDR3 protein: ASSYADSPYEQY
V gene: TRBV27
J gene: TRBJ2-7

CDR3 protein: ASSDQLNQPQH
V gene: TRBV2
J gene: TRBJ1-5

CDR3 protein: ASSYSNRVSGNTIY
V gene: TRBV6-5
J gene: TRBJ1-3

CDR3 protein: ATSREWAGNVKTDTDTQY
V gene: TRBV15
J gene: TRBJ2-3

CDR3 protein: ASSLGQGAVEQY
V gene: TRBV7-8
J gene: TRBJ2-7

CDR3 protein: ASSPNSGNTIY
V gene: TRBV19
J gene: TRBJ1-3

CDR3 protein: ASSPSGTGNSPLH
V gene: TRBV18
J gene: TRBJ1-6